The 24 T cell receptor beta chains below come from one sample, sequenced in a study of blood T cell repertoires in COVID-19. The data were produced by immunoSEQ multiplex PCR, yet TCRdb's version contains in-frame clones alone and is incomplete. This table has around 140,000 clones, about 88% appearing once. The material sequenced was peripheral blood. These TCRs come from a woman older than 75 with acute or convalescent COVID-19.

The chain has TRBV19 and TRBJ1-1; D is possibly TRBD1 (5 bases). The CDR3 runs 15 residues. The V gene lost 3 bases and the J gene lost 5 bases, with 16 bases spanning the gap. Per germline, CDR1 LNHDA and CDR2 SQIVND (reference sequence). The CDR3 coding sequence is TGTGCCAGTAGTATTGGGGGGTTGGTACAGACTGAAGCTTTCTTT. It is translated as CASSIGGLVQTEAFF.

This chain connects TRBV19 to TRBJ2-3; the D gene is possibly TRBD2 (5 bases). The CDR3 runs to 13 residues. The germline V gene has CDR1 LNHDA and CDR2 SQIVND (reference sequence). Trimming took off 3 bases at V and 6 bases at J, with 10 bases between the two ends. The CDR3 sequence is CASSIEGLDTQYF. The DNA of the CDR3 is TGTGCCAGTAGTATCGAGGGTCTGGATACGCAGTATTTT.

This chain connects TRBV20-1 to TRBJ2-1; TRBD2 matches at 9 bases. The germline CDR1 and CDR2 sequences are DFQATT and SNEGSKA (reference sequence). V dropped 3 bases and J dropped 7; count of bases not matched to a gene: 7. The CDR3 is 14 amino acids. The CDR3 loop is CSASYPSGANEQFF. Here the CDR3 DNA reads TGCAGTGCTAGTTACCCTAGCGGGGCGAATGAGCAGTTCTTC.

This rearrangement joins TRBV11-3 to TRBJ2-1, with 8 bases lining up with TRBD1. After removal of 6 bases from V and 2 bases from J, the junction contained 6 bases not matched to a gene. Germline CDR1 SGHNT, CDR2 YENEEA. The CDR3 has 15 residues. The CDR3 sequence: CASSTGRGPYNEQFF. The DNA of the CDR3 is TGTGCCAGCAGTACCGGCAGGGGGCCCTACAATGAGCAGTTCTTC.

This chain uses TRBV27 with TRBJ1-2; a weak D match, TRBD1 (5 bases). The CDR3 has 15 amino acids. Germline assignment: CDR1 MNHEY and CDR2 SMNVEV (reference sequence). With 5 bases removed from V and 8 bases from J, the gap between germline ends came to 21 bases. CDR3 coding DNA: TGTGCCAGCAGTGCCTTGCAAGGCAGGGTCGAGGGCTACACCTTC. Protein sequence: CASSALQGRVEGYTF.

The chain links TRBV25-1 to TRBJ2-7; possibly TRBD1 for D (6 bases). Germline CDR1 and CDR2: MGHDK and SYGVNS. The CDR3 contains 12 residues. V dropped 4 bases and J dropped 7 bases, with 11 bases sitting between them. DNA of the CDR3: TGTGCCAGCAGTGCGACAGGCGGAGAGCAGTACTTC. Protein product: CASSATGGEQYF.

The chain combines TRBV23-1 with TRBJ1-5; a weak D match, TRBD1 (6 bases). TRBV23-1 is an open reading frame whose function is uncertain. This CDR3 contains 15 residues. V was clipped by 0 bases and J by 4 bases, with 10 bases between them. CDR3 nucleotides: TGCGCCAGCAGTCAATCCGCAGGGGTGAATCAGCCCCAGCATTTT. Its translation: CASSQSAGVNQPQHF.

This clone was seen once. The V call is TRBV4-3, the J call TRBJ2-6; maybe TRBD2 (7 bases). Germline V lookup: CDR1 LGHNA, CDR2 YSLEER. CDR3 length: 18 amino acids. Trimming left V 0 bases short and J 2 bases short, with 14 bases between. CDR3 protein: CASSQDARGAAGANVLTF. CDR3 nucleotides: TGCGCCAGCAGCCAAGATGCTCGGGGGGCAGCTGGGGCCAACGTCCTGACTTTC.

The V call is TRBV30, the J call TRBJ1-1, with D unclear. CDR1 and CDR2 (germline): GTSNPN, SVGIG (reference sequence). V lost 3 bases and J lost 0, with 8 bases in between. CDR3 length: 13 residues. CDR3 residues: CAWRVEMNTEAFF. The CDR3 DNA sequence: TGTGCCTGGAGGGTTGAGATGAACACTGAAGCTTTCTTT.

The chain combines TRBV24-1 with TRBJ2-7, with D uncertain. Trimming pared 5 bases from V and 2 bases from J, leaving 6 bases between. Germline CDR1 is KGHDR and CDR2 is SFDVKD. The CDR3 contains 12 residues. The DNA for the CDR3 is TGTGCCACCAGTGTCAGGACCTACGAGCAGTACTTC. It encodes CATSVRTYEQYF.

The gene calls are TRBV18 and TRBJ1-1; TRBD1 matches 10 bases. This CDR3 has 16 residues. CDR1 and CDR2 from the germline V gene are KGHSH and LQKENI. Trimming removed 3 bases from V and 3 bases from J; junction bases left unmatched: 7. The CDR3 DNA follows: TGTGCCAGCTCACCGGGACAGGGGATAGGTGACACTGAAGCTTTCTTT. This codes for CASSPGQGIGDTEAFF.

Written as DNA, the CDR3 is TGTGCCAGTAGGGTTAGCGGGAGGGCCGGACACAATGAGCAGTTCTTC. As protein: CASRVSGRAGHNEQFF. The chain links TRBV19 to TRBJ2-1; TRBD2 matches at 11 bases. Germline CDR1 is LNHDA and CDR2 is SQIVND (reference sequence). This CDR3 has 16 residues. With V trimmed by 6 bases and J by 5 bases, 9 bases remained unmatched.

About this clone itself: The same CDR3 can be traced to other DNA sequences in this sample. This chain's CDR3 is CASSLSQETQYF. In DNA, the CDR3 is TGCGCCAGCAGCTTGTCGCAAGAGACCCAGTACTTC. The rearrangement links TRBV5-1 to TRBJ2-5; D is unresolved. Germline CDR1 SGHRS, CDR2 YFSETQ. The V gene lost 1 base and the J gene lost 2 bases, with 3 bases spanning the gap. The CDR3 consists of 12 residues.

The chain links TRBV4-3 to TRBJ1-2; D ambiguous. Deletions cut 0 bases from V and 2 bases from J, with 13 bases between. The CDR3 covers 16 residues. The germline V gene has CDR1 LGHNA and CDR2 YSLEER. In DNA, the CDR3 is TGCGCCAGCAGCCAAGAGGGAGGAGGACTGAACTATGGCTACACCTTC. Its protein product is CASSQEGGGLNYGYTF.

The chain combines TRBV12-3 or TRBV12-4 with TRBJ2-5; tentatively, D is TRBD2 (6 bases). The CDR3 is 13 amino acids. V lost 8 bases and J lost 3, with 13 bases in between. The CDR3 loop reads CASGGSGKETQYF. In nucleotides, the CDR3 is TGTGCCAGCGGGGGGTCAGGAAAAGAGACCCAGTACTTC.

V is TRBV19 and J is TRBJ2-1, with TRBD2 matching 12 bases. The germline gives CDR1 LNHDA, CDR2 SQIVND (reference sequence). The V segment lost 5 bases and the J segment 1 base; nucleotides outside the gene matches: 12. CDR3 length: 19 residues. Here the CDR3 reads CASSRASGRASVSYNEQFF. DNA for the CDR3: TGTGCCAGTAGTCGCGCTAGCGGGAGGGCCTCGGTGTCCTACAATGAGCAGTTCTTC.

V and J are TRBV5-1 and TRBJ1-2; the match to TRBD1 covers 8 bases. V gave up 5 bases and J gave up 4 bases; unmatched junction bases: 7. CDR3 length: 14 amino acids. Per the germline V gene, CDR1 is SGHRS and CDR2 is YFSETQ. The CDR3 protein is CASRPQGDSYGYTF. The CDR3 DNA reads as TGCGCCAGCAGACCACAGGGGGATAGCTATGGCTACACCTTC.

This rearrangement joins TRBV6-2 or TRBV6-3 to TRBJ2-3; 12 nucleotides agree with TRBD2. The CDR3 runs to 19 residues. Per the germline V gene, CDR1 is MNHEY and CDR2 is SVGEGT. Trimming cost V 0 bases and J 3 bases; bases outside gene matches: 10. CDR3 protein: CASSYSGLAGSQRTDTQYF. The DNA for the CDR3 is TGTGCCAGCAGTTACTCCGGACTAGCGGGATCCCAGAGAACAGATACGCAGTATTTT.

The table lists this clone with a count of one. V and J are TRBV7-2 and TRBJ1-6; possibly TRBD1 for D (6 bases). V lost 5 bases to trimming and J lost 10 bases, with 18 bases between them. Per the germline V gene, CDR1 is SGHTA and CDR2 is FQGNSA. CDR3 length: 15 amino acids. The CDR3, as DNA: TGTGCCAGCAGCGATCTGGGGCAGGGGCGCTCACCCCTCCACTTT. Residues: CASSDLGQGRSPLHF.

The chain couples TRBV6-4 to TRBJ1-2; 11 nucleotides align to TRBD1. The ends lost 3 bases at V and 7 bases at J; junction bases unmatched: 4. The CDR3 covers 14 residues. In germline, CDR1 is MRHNA, CDR2 SNTAGT. CDR3 sequence (DNA): TGTGCCAGCAGTGAGCAAGGACAGGGGGCTGGCTACACCTTC. It yields the protein CASSEQGQGAGYTF.

The chain carries TRBV11-2 and TRBJ1-1; 8 bases agree with TRBD1. The CDR3 has 15 amino acids. V trimming: 4 bases; J trimming: 1 base; junction bases outside the gene matches: 5. The germline V gene encodes CDR1 SGHAT and CDR2 FQNNGV. This CDR3 is CASSSPDRGNTEAFF. In DNA form, the CDR3 reads TGTGCCAGCAGCTCCCCCGACAGGGGGAACACTGAAGCTTTCTTT.

The chain employs TRBV5-6 and TRBJ1-5; D possibly corresponds to TRBD1 (6 bases). This CDR3 is 14 amino acids long. V was clipped by 0 bases and J by 4 bases, with 8 bases between them. Germline V gives CDR1 SGHDT, CDR2 YYEEEE. The CDR3 nucleotides are TGTGCCAGCAGCTTGGCAAGGGGGAATCAGCCCCAGCATTTT. It translates to CASSLARGNQPQHF.

The genes are TRBV10-1 and TRBJ1-6, with 7 bases lining up with TRBD1. The germline V gene encodes CDR1 WNHNN and CDR2 SYGVQD (reference sequence). This CDR3 spans 17 amino acids. The CDR3 DNA sequence: TGCCCGAGCCCTCCGGGACAGCCTAGCTCCTATAATTCACCCCTCCACTTT. Translating it yields CPSPPGQPSSYNSPLHF.

The J gene is TRBJ2-3, the V gene TRBV19; TRBD2 matches at 10 bases. The V and J ends lost 8 bases and 4 bases, in that order; junction bases with no gene match: 9. Germline CDR1 LNHDA, CDR2 SQIVND (reference sequence). CDR3 length equals 15 residues. The CDR3 here is CASGTAGGTADTQYF. CDR3 nucleotides: TGTGCCAGTGGCACAGCGGGAGGGACGGCAGATACGCAGTATTTT.